The 8 T cell receptor beta chains below were found in one sample sequenced in a study of cytomegalovirus exposure and HLA in healthy donors. Primers included in the PCR were 60 Vbeta and 13 Jbeta primers. Method: immunoSEQ multiplex PCR; TCRdb's copy keeps in-frame clones and lacks some. Here the sample spans about 200,000 clones, less than 85% being singletons. The sequencing sample was made of PBMCs. Receptors originate from a girl between 5 and 17 years old in good health and CMV-seropositive.

The V gene is TRBV7-2, the J gene TRBJ1-1, with D tentatively TRBD1 (6 bases). From germline, CDR1 is SGHTA and CDR2 FQGNSA. This CDR3 has 15 amino acids. V lost 4 bases, J lost 5 bases, and 17 bases lay in between. CDR3 bases: TGTGCCAGCAGCTCTAAAACAGGGTCAATAACTGAAGCTTTCTTT. Protein product: CASSSKTGSITEAFF.

The chain combines TRBV2 with TRBJ2-5, with 8 bases aligning to TRBD1. Germline-derived CDR1 and CDR2 are SNHLY and FYNNEI. CDR3 length: 15 amino acids. V was clipped by 6 bases and J by 3 bases; unmatched bases: 9. The CDR3 reads CASSRPPTGEETQYF. The CDR3 region has the DNA TGTGCCAGCAGCCGGCCCCCGACAGGGGAAGAGACCCAGTACTTC.

This clone is a singleton in its sample. The V gene is TRBV7-6, the J gene TRBJ2-2, with D hard to call. CDR3 length: 12 amino acids. V was clipped by 4 bases and J by 6 bases, with 6 bases between them. Germline assignment: CDR1 SGHVS and CDR2 FNYEAQ. CDR3 in DNA: TGTGCCAGCAGCTCCCTTGCCGGGGAGCTGTTTTTT. This gives the protein CASSSLAGELFF.

This chain joins TRBV15 and TRBJ1-1; D might be TRBD1 (5 bases). CDR3 length: 16 residues. CDR1 is LNHNV, CDR2 YYDKDF, per germline (reference sequence). V was pared by 3 bases and J by 3 bases, with 17 bases between. CDR3 residues: CATSRPWDSVYTEAFF. CDR3 nucleotide sequence: TGTGCCACCAGCAGGCCTTGGGACTCGGTTTACACTGAAGCTTTCTTT.

Concerning this clone itself: Other DNA sequences of this sample code for an identical CDR3. The chain links TRBV15 to TRBJ2-3; 16 bases match TRBD2. J lost 3 bases, V lost 3 bases, and 12 bases had no gene match. The CDR3 spans 20 residues. CDR1 is LNHNV and CDR2 is YYDKDF in the germline V gene (reference sequence). Here the CDR3 reads CATSRKRAGTSGGVTDTQYF. CDR3 nucleotides: TGTGCCACCAGCAGGAAGCGAGCCGGGACTAGCGGGGGGGTGACAGATACGCAGTATTTT.

J is TRBJ2-5 and V is TRBV29-1; 12 nucleotides match TRBD2. Germline CDR1 SQVTM, CDR2 ANQGSEA. The CDR3 has 14 amino acids. The V segment lost 3 bases and the J segment 2 bases; nucleotides outside the gene matches: 1. DNA of the CDR3: TGCAGCGTTGATCTAGCGGGGGGGCAAGAGACCCAGTACTTC. Protein sequence: CSVDLAGGQETQYF.

This chain uses TRBV2 with TRBJ2-1, with 9 bases fitting TRBD1. The CDR3 is made up of 14 amino acids. V lost 8 bases and J lost 3; bases outside the gene matches: 5. Germline CDR1 and CDR2: SNHLY and FYNNEI. The CDR3, as DNA: TGTGCCAGCCGACAGGGGGAAAGCTACAATGAGCAGTTCTTC. This encodes CASRQGESYNEQFF.

This clone was seen a few times. This chain connects TRBV2 to TRBJ1-1, with a tentative D call TRBD1 (6 bases). V gave up 6 bases and J gave up 1 base, with 9 bases separating them. The CDR3 is 13 residues long. CDR1 SNHLY and CDR2 FYNNEI come from the germline V gene. The CDR3 region has the DNA TGTGCCAGCAGGCCGACAGGGAACACTGAAGCTTTCTTT. It translates to CASRPTGNTEAFF.